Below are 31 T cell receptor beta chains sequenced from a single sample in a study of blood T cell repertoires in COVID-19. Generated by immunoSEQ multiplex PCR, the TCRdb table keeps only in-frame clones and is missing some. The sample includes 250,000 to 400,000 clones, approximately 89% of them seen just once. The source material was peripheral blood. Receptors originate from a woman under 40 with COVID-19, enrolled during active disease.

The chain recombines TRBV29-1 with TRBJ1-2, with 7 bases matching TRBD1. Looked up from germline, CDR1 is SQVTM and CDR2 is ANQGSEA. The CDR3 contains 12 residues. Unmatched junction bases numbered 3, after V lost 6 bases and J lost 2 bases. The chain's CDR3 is CSVNRGNYGYTF. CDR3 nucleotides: TGCAGCGTCAACAGGGGCAACTATGGCTACACCTTC.

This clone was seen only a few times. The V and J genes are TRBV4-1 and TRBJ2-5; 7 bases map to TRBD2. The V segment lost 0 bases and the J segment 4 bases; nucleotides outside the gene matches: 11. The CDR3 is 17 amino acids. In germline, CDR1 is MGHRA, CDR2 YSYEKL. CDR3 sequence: CASSQDLLLALGETQYF. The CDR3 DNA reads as TGCGCCAGCAGCCAAGATCTGCTACTAGCGCTAGGAGAGACCCAGTACTTC.

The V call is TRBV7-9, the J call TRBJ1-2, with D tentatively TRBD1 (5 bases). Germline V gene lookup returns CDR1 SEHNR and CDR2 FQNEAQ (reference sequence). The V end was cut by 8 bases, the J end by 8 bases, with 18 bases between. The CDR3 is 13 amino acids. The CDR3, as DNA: TGTGCCAGCGGTAAGGTTTTGGACAACGGCTACACCTTC. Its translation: CASGKVLDNGYTF.

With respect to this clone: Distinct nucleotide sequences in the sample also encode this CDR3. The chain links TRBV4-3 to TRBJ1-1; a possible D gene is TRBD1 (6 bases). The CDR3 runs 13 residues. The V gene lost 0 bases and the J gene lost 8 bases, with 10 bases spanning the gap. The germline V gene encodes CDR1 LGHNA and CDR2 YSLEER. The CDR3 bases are TGCGCCAGCAGCCAAGACAGGGGAACAGAAGCTTTCTTT. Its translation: CASSQDRGTEAFF.

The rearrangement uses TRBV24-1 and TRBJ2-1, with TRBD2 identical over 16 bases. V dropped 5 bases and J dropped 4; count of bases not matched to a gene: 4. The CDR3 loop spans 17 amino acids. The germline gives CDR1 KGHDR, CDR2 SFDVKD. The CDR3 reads CATSGGLAGGPYNEQFF. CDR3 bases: TGTGCCACCAGTGGGGGACTAGCGGGGGGGCCTTACAATGAGCAGTTCTTC.

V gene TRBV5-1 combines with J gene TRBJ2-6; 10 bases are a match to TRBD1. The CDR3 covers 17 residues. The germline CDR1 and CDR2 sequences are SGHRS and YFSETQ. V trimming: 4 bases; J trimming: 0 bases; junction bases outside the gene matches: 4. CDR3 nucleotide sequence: TGCGCCAGCAGCGGCCGGGACAGGGGCTCTGGGGCCAACGTCCTGACTTTC. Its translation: CASSGRDRGSGANVLTF.

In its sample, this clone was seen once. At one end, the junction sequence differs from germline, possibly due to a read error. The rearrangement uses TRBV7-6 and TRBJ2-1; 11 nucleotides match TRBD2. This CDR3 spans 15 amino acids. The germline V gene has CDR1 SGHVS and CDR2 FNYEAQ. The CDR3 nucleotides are TGTGCCAGCAGCCTAGCGGGGGGATGGGGCAATGAGCAGTTCTTC. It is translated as CASSLAGGWGNEQFF.

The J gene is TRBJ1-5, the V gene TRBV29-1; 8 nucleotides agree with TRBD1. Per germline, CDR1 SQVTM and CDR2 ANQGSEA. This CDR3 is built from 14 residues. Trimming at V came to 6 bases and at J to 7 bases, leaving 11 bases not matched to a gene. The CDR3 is CSVFRDRMGQPQHF. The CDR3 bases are TGCAGCGTCTTCCGGGACAGGATGGGACAGCCCCAGCATTTT. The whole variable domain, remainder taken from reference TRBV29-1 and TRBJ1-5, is SAVISQKPSRDICQRGTSLTIQCQVDSQVTMMFWYRQQPGQSLTLIATANQGSEATYESGFVIDKFPISRPNLTFSTLTVSNMSPEDSSIYLCSVFRDRMGQPQHFGDGTRLSIL.

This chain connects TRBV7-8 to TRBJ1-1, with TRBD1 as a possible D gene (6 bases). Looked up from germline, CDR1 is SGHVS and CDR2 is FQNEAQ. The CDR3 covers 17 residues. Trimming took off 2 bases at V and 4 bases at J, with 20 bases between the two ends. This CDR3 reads CASSLYRGGVEGTEAFF. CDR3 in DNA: TGTGCCAGCAGCTTATATAGGGGGGGTGTAGAGGGCACTGAAGCTTTCTTT.

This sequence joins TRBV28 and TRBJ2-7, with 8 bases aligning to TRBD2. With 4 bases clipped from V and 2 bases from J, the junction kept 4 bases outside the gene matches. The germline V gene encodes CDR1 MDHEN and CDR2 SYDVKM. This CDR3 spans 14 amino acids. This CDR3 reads CASSSSGRTYEQYV. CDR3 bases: TGTGCCAGCAGTTCTAGCGGGCGGACCTACGAGCAGTACGTC.

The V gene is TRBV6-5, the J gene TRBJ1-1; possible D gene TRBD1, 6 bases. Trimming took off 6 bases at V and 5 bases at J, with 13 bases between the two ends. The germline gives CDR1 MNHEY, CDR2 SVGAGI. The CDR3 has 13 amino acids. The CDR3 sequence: CASSLAGATEAFF. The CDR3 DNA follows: TGTGCCAGCAGCCTTGCGGGGGCAACTGAAGCTTTCTTT.

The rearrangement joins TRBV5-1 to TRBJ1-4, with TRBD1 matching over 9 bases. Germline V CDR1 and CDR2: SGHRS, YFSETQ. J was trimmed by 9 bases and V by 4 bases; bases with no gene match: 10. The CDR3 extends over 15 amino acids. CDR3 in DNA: TGCGCCAGCAGCCGGGGAGGGACAGGGATGCAAAAACTGTTTTTT. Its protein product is CASSRGGTGMQKLFF.

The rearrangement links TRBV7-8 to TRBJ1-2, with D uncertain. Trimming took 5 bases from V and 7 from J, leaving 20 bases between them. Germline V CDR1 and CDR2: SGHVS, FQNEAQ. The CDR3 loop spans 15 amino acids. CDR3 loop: CASSPSRAGIGGYTF. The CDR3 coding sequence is TGTGCCAGCAGCCCAAGCCGTGCGGGGATTGGTGGCTACACCTTC.

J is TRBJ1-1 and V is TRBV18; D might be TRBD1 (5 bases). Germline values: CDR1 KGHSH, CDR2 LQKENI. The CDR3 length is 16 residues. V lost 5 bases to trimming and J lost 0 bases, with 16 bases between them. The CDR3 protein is CASSIQANGVNTEAFF. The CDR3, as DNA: TGTGCCAGCTCAATACAGGCCAATGGGGTGAACACTGAAGCTTTCTTT.

For the CDR3, the DNA is TGCGCCAGCAGCCAAGTTCCGGGGGTTCCCTACAATGAGCAGTTCTTC. This codes for CASSQVPGVPYNEQFF. This chain connects TRBV4-1 to TRBJ2-1, with D tentatively TRBD2 (6 bases). Germline CDR1 MGHRA, CDR2 YSYEKL. Trimming left V 1 base short and J 2 bases short, with 12 bases between. The CDR3 runs to 16 residues.

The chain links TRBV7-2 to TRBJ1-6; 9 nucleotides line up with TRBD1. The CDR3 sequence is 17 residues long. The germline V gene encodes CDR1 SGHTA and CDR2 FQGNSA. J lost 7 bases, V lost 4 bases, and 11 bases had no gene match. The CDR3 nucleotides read TGTGCCAGCAGCTACCGCTACCGGACAGGGGAGAATTCACCCCTCCACTTT. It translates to CASSYRYRTGENSPLHF.

CDR3 sequence: CASSIGEPKGYQPQHF. CDR3 nucleotide sequence: TGTGCCAGTAGTATAGGTGAGCCAAAGGGGTATCAGCCCCAGCATTTT. The gene calls are TRBV19 and TRBJ1-5; a possible D gene is TRBD1 (5 bases). Trimming cost V 1 base and J 5 bases, with 15 bases left between them. Per germline, CDR1 LNHDA and CDR2 SQIVND (reference sequence). CDR3 length equals 16 residues.

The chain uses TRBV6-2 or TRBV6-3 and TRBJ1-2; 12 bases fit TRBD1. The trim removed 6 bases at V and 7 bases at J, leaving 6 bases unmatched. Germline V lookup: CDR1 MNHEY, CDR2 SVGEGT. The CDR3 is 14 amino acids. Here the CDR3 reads CASSRGTGGFGYTF. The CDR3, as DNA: TGTGCCAGCAGCCGAGGGACAGGGGGCTTTGGCTACACCTTC.

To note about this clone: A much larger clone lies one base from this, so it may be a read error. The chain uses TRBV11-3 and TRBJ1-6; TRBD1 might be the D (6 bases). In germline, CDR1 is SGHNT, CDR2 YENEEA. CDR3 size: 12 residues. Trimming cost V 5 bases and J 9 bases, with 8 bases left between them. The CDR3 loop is CASSTDSSPLHF. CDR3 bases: TGTGCCAGCAGCACGGACAGTTCACCCCTCCACTTT.

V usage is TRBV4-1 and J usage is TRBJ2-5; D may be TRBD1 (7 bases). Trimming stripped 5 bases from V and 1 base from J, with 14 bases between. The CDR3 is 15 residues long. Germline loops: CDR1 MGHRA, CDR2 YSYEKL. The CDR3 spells CASSFAGGGQETQYF. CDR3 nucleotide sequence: TGCGCCAGCAGCTTCGCAGGGGGAGGCCAAGAGACCCAGTACTTC.

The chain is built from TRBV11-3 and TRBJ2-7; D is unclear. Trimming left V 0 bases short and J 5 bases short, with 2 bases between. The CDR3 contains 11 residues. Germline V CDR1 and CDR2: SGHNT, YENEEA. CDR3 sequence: CASSLDDEQYF. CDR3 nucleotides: TGTGCCAGCAGCTTAGACGACGAGCAGTACTTC. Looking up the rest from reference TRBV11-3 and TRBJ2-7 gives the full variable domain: EAGVVQSPRYKIIEKKQPVAFWCNPISGHNTLYWYLQNLGQGPELLIRYENEEAVDDSQLPKDRFSAERLKGVDSTLKIQPAELGDSAVYLCASSLDDEQYFGPGTRLTVT.

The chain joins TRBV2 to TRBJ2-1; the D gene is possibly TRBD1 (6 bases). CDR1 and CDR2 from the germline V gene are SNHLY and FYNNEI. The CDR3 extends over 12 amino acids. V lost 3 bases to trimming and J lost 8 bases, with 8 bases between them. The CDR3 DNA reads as TGTGCCAGCAGTGATAGGGGGTATGAGCAGTTCTTC. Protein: CASSDRGYEQFF.

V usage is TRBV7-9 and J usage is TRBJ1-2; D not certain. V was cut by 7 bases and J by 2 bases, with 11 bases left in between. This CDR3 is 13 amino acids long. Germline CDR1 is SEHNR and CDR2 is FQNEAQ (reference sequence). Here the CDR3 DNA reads TGTGCCAGCACCGCACAGCCAAACTATGGCTACACCTTC. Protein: CASTAQPNYGYTF.

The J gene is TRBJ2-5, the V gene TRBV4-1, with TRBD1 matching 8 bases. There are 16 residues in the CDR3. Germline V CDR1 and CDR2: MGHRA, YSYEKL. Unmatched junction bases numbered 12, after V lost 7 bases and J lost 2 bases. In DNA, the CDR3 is TGCGCCAGCACCCCGTTCGGGACAGGTGTGCAAGAGACCCAGTACTTC. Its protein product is CASTPFGTGVQETQYF.

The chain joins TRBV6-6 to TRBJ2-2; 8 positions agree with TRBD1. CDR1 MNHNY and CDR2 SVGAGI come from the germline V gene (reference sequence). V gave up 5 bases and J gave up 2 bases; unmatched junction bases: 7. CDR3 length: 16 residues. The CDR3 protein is CASSPPGTGNTGELFF. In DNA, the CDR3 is TGTGCCAGCAGTCCACCCGGGACAGGAAACACCGGGGAGCTGTTTTTT.

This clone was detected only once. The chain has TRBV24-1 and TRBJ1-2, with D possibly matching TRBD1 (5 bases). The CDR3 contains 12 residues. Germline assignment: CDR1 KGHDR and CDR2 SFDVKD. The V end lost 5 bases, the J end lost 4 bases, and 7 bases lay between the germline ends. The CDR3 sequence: CATSAGLYGYTF. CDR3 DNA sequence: TGTGCCACCAGTGCGGGACTCTATGGCTACACCTTC.

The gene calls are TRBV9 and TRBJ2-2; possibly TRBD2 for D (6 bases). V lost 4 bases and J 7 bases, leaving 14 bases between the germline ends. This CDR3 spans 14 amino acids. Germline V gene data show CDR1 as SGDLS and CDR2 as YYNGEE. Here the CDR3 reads CASSPRLDDGELFF. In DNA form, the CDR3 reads TGTGCCAGCAGCCCTAGACTAGACGACGGGGAGCTGTTTTTT.

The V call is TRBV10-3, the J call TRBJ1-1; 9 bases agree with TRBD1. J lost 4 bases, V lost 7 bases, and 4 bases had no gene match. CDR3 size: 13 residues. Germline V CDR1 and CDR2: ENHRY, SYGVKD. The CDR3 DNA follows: TGTGCCATCACCGGGACAGGGATCACTGAAGCTTTCTTT. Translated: CAITGTGITEAFF.

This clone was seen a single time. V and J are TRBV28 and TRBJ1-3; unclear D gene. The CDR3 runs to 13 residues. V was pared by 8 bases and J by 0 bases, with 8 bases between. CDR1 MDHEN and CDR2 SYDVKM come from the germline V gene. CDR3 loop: CASHSSSGNTIYF. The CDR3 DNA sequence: TGTGCCAGCCACAGTAGCTCTGGAAACACCATATATTTT.

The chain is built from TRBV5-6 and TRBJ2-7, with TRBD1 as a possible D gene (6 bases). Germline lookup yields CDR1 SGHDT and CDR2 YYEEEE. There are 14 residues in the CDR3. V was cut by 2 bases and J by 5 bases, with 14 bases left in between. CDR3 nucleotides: TGTGCCAGCAGCTTTTCTGTCAGGGGTCACGAGCAGTACTTC. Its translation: CASSFSVRGHEQYF.

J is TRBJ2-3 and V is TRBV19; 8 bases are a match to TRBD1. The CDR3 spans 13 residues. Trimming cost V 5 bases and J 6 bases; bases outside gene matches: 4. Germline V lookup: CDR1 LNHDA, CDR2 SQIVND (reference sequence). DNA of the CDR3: TGTGCCAGTAGTTGGGGGACAGGCGATACGCAGTATTTT. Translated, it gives CASSWGTGDTQYF.